The 15 T cell receptor beta chains given below trace back to one sample, sequenced in a study of Graves' ophthalmopathy and Graves' hyperthyroidism. The authors amplified TCR beta CDR3 regions from RNA transcripts. Following a first-round RT-PCR that used HTBI primers, a second-round multiplex PCR was carried out. TCRdb reprocessed the multiplex PCR reads via MiXCR and lists one record per CDR3 protein. The sample records about 700,000 distinct CDR3 sequences, roughly two fifths being singletons. The sample consisted of peripheral blood. The source of these receptors is an adult man with Graves' ophthalmopathy.

A note on this clonotype: A much bigger clone sits one base away, suggesting this may be a read error. The chain links TRBV5-1 to TRBJ2-7; D is uncertain. The CDR3 loop spans 13 amino acids. Germline loops: CDR1 SGHRS, CDR2 YFSETQ. This CDR3 is CASRLGMAYEQYF. DNA of the CDR3: TGCGCCAGCCGCTTGGGCATGGCCTACGAGCAGTACTTC.

This clonotype appeared many times. The CDR3 here is CASSPDRDRLGYTF. The CDR3 region has the DNA TGTGCCAGCAGCCCGGACAGGGATAGGTTGGGCTACACCTTC. The chain links TRBV6-5 to TRBJ1-2, with 8 bases aligning to TRBD1. The length of the CDR3 is 14 residues. V gave up 6 bases and J gave up 8 bases; unmatched junction bases: 11. The germline gives CDR1 MNHEY, CDR2 SVGAGI.

In the case of this clonotype: As the CDR3 is not closed by the conserved phenylalanine or tryptophan, this likely results from a read error. The V gene is TRBV10-3, the J gene TRBJ2-5; D may be TRBD1 or TRBD2 (5 bases each). This CDR3 is 14 amino acids long. Germline V lookup: CDR1 ENHRY, CDR2 SYGVKD. The CDR3 DNA reads TGTGCCAGCAGTTACGGGCAGGGACGAGAGACCCAGTACCTC. It yields the protein CASSYGQGRETQYL.

In its sample, this clonotype was seen many times. The chain links TRBV15 to TRBJ1-1, with D possibly being TRBD1 (5 bases). The CDR3 loop spans 13 amino acids. Looked up from germline, CDR1 is LNHNV and CDR2 is YYDKDF (reference sequence). The V gene lost 2 bases and the J gene lost 5 bases, with 9 bases spanning the gap. The CDR3 loop is CATSRNGGTEAFF. CDR3 in DNA: TGTGCCACCAGCAGAAATGGGGGTACTGAAGCTTTCTTT.

This clonotype was observed many times. The chain joins TRBV11-2 to TRBJ2-5; D gene unclear. Germline CDR1 reads SGHAT; CDR2 reads FQNNGV. The V gene lost 4 bases and the J gene lost 5 bases, with 14 bases spanning the gap. The CDR3 sequence is 14 residues long. Here the CDR3 reads CASSSMFSTETQYF. The CDR3 nucleotides read TGTGCCAGCAGCTCTATGTTTAGTACCGAGACCCAGTACTTC. Filled out from reference TRBV11-2 and TRBJ2-5, the complete variable domain reads EAGVAQSPRYKIIEKRQSVAFWCNPISGHATLYWYQQILGQGPKLLIQFQNNGVVDDSQLPKDRFSAERLKGVDSTLKIQPAKLEDSAVYLCASSSMFSTETQYFGPGTRLLVL.

This sequence joins TRBV7-9 and TRBJ2-6, with D possibly called TRBD1 or TRBD2 (5 bases each). The CDR3 is 16 amino acids. Germline V lookup: CDR1 SEHNR, CDR2 FQNEAQ (reference sequence). V shed 5 bases and J shed 2 bases, with 13 bases lying between them. For the CDR3, the DNA is TGTGCCAGCAGCCAGGACATCGGGGCTGGGGCCAACGTCCTGACTTTC. Protein product: CASSQDIGAGANVLTF.

About this clonotype itself: The CDR3 end shows no conserved phenylalanine or tryptophan, and so a read error is likely. Because the CDR3's place on the DNA is in doubt, the DNA is left out and the CDR3 is given as listed by TCRdb. The chain's CDR3 is CASSEGGTMATQS. The chain recombines TRBV2 with TRBJ1-2; the table's TRBD1 call for D was not verified on the DNA. The CDR3 sequence runs 13 residues, both termini included. The germline CDR1 and CDR2 sequences are SNHLY and FYNNEI.

This chain joins TRBV9 and TRBJ1-2; D is undetermined. Trimming took off 3 bases at V and 4 bases at J, with 16 bases between the two ends. Looked up from germline, CDR1 is SGDLS and CDR2 is YYNGEE. The CDR3 runs 15 residues. The CDR3 nucleotides read TGTGCCAGCAGCGAAATGGTGGGCGCTGGCTATGGCTACACCTTC. Amino acids: CASSEMVGAGYGYTF.

At least ten counts were recorded for this clonotype. The gene calls are TRBV7-2 and TRBJ2-7; TRBD2 agrees at 14 bases. The ends lost 4 bases at V and 9 bases at J; junction bases unmatched: 5. In germline, CDR1 is SGHTA, CDR2 FQGNSA. The CDR3 has 14 amino acids. The CDR3 reads CASSSGLAGAAQYF. The CDR3 nucleotides are TGTGCCAGCAGCTCGGGACTAGCGGGAGCAGCGCAGTACTTC.

This clonotype was counted many times. The DNA for the CDR3 is TGTGCCAGCAGAATACAAGAGACCCAGTACTTC. It encodes CASRIQETQYF. V gene TRBV12-3 or TRBV12-4 combines with J gene TRBJ2-5; D ambiguous. V was clipped by 6 bases and J by 2 bases, with 4 bases between them. The CDR3 is 11 residues long.

This clonotype was counted many times. This chain joins TRBV10-2 and TRBJ2-2, with D possibly matching TRBD2 (5 bases). CDR3 size: 15 residues. Trimming took 4 bases from V and 7 from J, leaving 16 bases between them. Per germline, CDR1 WSHSY and CDR2 SAAADI. The CDR3 region has the DNA TGCGCCAGCAGTGCTGTGACTACTATAGTCGGGGAGCTGTTTTTT. Protein product: CASSAVTTIVGELFF.

This clonotype was seen only a few times. The V call is TRBV4-1, the J call TRBJ1-5, with D possibly matching TRBD1 (5 bases). The CDR3 extends over 15 amino acids. V was cut by 1 base and J by 1 base, with 8 bases left in between. From germline, CDR1 is MGHRA and CDR2 YSYEKL. The CDR3 protein is CASSQGGWSNQPQHF. The CDR3 DNA follows: TGCGCCAGCAGCCAAGGGGGCTGGAGCAATCAGCCCCAGCATTTT.

The rearrangement joins TRBV29-1 to TRBJ1-2; 7 bases align to TRBD1. CDR3 length: 12 residues. Germline V gene sequence: CDR1 SQVTM, CDR2 ANQGSEA. The V gene end was trimmed by 2 bases and the J gene end by 8 bases; junction bases not matched to a gene: 5. The CDR3 bases are TGCAGCGTTGAATGGGCAGGGGGAGGCTACACCTTC. The encoded protein is CSVEWAGGGYTF. Together with reference TRBV29-1 and TRBJ1-2, the CDR3 gives the full variable domain: SAVISQKPSRDICQRGTSLTIQCQVDSQVTMMFWYRQQPGQSLTLIATANQGSEATYESGFVIDKFPISRPNLTFSTLTVSNMSPEDSSIYLCSVEWAGGGYTFGSGTRLTVV.

Regarding this clonotype: This may be a read error, as it is one base from a much larger clone. J is TRBJ1-2 and V is TRBV7-2, with D tentatively TRBD1 (6 bases). This CDR3 region has 15 residues. The V gene's germline CDR1 is SGHTA and CDR2 FQGNSA. Trimming removed 5 bases from V and 3 bases from J, with 16 bases in between. As DNA, the CDR3 is TGTGCCAGCAGCCGAGAGGGGGGCCGCTACTATGGCTACACCTTC. Amino acid sequence: CASSREGGRYYGYTF.

The gene calls are TRBV20-1 and TRBJ1-2; tentative D call: TRBD1 (5 bases). CDR3 length equals 13 residues. The V and J ends lost 2 bases and 4 bases respectively, with 11 bases between them. Per the germline V gene, CDR1 is DFQATT and CDR2 is SNEGSKA (reference sequence). CDR3 sequence (DNA): TGCAGTGCTAGACCTGGCGGGACCTATGGCTACACCTTC. Translation gives CSARPGGTYGYTF.